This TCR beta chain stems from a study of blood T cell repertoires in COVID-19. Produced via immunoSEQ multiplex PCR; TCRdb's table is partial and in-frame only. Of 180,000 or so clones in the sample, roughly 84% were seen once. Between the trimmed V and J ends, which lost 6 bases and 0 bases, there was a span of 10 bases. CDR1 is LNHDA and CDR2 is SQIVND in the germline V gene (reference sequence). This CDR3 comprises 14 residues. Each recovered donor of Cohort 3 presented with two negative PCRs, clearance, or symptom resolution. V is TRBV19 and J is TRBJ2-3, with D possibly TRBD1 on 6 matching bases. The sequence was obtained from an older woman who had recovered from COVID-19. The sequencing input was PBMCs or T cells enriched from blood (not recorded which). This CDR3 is CASRDSTSTDTQYF. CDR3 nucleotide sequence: TGTGCCAGTAGGGACAGCACTAGCACAGATACGCAGTATTTT.